This TCR beta chain was identified during a study of shared clonotypes between healthy human individuals. Points from the study as a whole: Across subsets, estimated richness was generally greater for naive than for memory populations. Sequencing depth was expected to influence donor clonotype sharing. The diversity represented, both genetic and in exposure history, was limited by few donors.

Naive CD8 cells lacked CD45RO and underwent positive selection for CCR7, leaving out terminally differentiated effector memory CD45RA+ cells. The germline gives CDR1 MNHEY, CDR2 SVGAGI. The CDR3 length is 15 residues. The V gene lost 0 bases and the J gene lost 1 base, with 10 bases spanning the gap. On this clone itself: As yet, its antigen is unknown.

TCRdb's table, derived via immunoSEQ multiplex PCR, lists solely in-frame clones and lacks some. The data contain about 800,000 clones, 96% of them singletons. This chain joins TRBV6-5 and TRBJ2-7; D call uncertain. The receptor's source is a man aged 30 to 45 in good health. Input material: naive CD8+ T cells sorted from blood. Here the CDR3 DNA reads TGTGCCAGCAGTTACTCGATAGGGCATTCCTACGAGCAGTACTTC. This sequence encodes CASSYSIGHSYEQYF.